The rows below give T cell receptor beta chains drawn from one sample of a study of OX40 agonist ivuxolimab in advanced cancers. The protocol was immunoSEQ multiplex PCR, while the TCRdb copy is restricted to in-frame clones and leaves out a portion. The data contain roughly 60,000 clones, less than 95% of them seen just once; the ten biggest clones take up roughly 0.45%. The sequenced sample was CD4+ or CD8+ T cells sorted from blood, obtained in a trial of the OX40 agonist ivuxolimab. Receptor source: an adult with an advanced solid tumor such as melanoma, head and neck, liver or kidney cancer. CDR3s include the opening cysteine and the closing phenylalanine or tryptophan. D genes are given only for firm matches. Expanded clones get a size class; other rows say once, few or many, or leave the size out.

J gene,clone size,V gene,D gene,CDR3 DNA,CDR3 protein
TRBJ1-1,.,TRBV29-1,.,TGCAGCGTTGAAGTGACAGAGAACACTGAAGCTTTCTTT,CSVEVTENTEAFF
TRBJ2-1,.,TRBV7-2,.,TGTGCCAGCAGCTTACGGCCGACAACCCCAATGACCTACAATGAGCAGTTCTTC,CASSLRPTTPMTYNEQFF
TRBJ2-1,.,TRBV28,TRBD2,TGTGCCAGCAGTACCGTAAGGGCCGGACTAGCGGGAGGGGTAGGGCGGAATGAGCAGTTCTTC,CASSTVRAGLAGGVGRNEQFF
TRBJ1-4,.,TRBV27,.,TGTGCCAGCAGTTCCCAGAGGGGTGATGAAAAACTGTTTTTT,CASSSQRGDEKLFF
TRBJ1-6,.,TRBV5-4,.,TGTGCCAGCAGCCCGGACAGCATCCGTAATTCACCCCTCCACTTT,CASSPDSIRNSPLHF
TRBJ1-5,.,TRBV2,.,TGTGCCAGCAATCCAGAGGGGGGCTCCTATCAGCCCCAGCATTTT,CASNPEGGSYQPQHF
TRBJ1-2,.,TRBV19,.,TGTGCCAGTAGTATAGTCGGGGGAGGTGGCTATGGCTACACCTTC,CASSIVGGGGYGYTF
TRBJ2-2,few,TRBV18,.,TGTGCCAGCTCCGAACAGGGCTCGAACACCGGGGAGCTGTTTTTT,CASSEQGSNTGELFF
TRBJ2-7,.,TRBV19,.,TGTGCCAGTAGTATCGGAGTTCGGTACGAGCAGTACTTC,CASSIGVRYEQYF
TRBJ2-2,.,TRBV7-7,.,TGTGCCAGCAGCTTAGCGCTCCCGGGGTATACGAACGGGGAGCTGTTTTTT,CASSLALPGYTNGELFF
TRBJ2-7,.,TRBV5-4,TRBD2,TGTGCCAGCAGCTTGGGGAGCGGGAGTTCCCGGGATGGTTACGAGCAGTACTTC,CASSLGSGSSRDGYEQYF
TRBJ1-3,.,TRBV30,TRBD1,TGTGCCTGGAGAATACAGGGGAGTAAAAACACCATATATTTT,CAWRIQGSKNTIYF
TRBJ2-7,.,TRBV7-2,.,TGTGCCAGCAAACTACAGGGATCCTACGAGCAGTACTTC,CASKLQGSYEQYF
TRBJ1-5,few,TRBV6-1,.,TGTGCCAGCAGGCTTACAGGGCCGAGCAATCAGCCCCAGCATTTT,CASRLTGPSNQPQHF
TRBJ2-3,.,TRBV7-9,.,TGTGCCAGCAGCCTCCGGGACCCGGCGGACGGGGATACGCAGTATTTT,CASSLRDPADGDTQYF
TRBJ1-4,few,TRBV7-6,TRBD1,TGTGCCAGCAGCCCGAGGACAGGGGGAACTGAAAAACTGTTTTTT,CASSPRTGGTEKLFF
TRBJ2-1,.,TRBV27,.,TGTGCCAGCAGTGGGAAAGGGCCTTACAATGAGCAGTTCTTC,CASSGKGPYNEQFF
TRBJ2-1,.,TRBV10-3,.,TGTGCCATCAGTGAGGGACCCGGGACTGAGCAGTTCTTC,CAISEGPGTEQFF
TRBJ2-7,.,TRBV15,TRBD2,TGTGCCACCAGCGGCACCGGGTCGTGGACTAGCAGCCGCTACGAGCAGTACTTC,CATSGTGSWTSSRYEQYF
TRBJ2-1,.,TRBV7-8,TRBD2,TGTGCCAGCAGCTTAGGGACTAGCGGGAGTTACAATGAGCAGTTCTTC,CASSLGTSGSYNEQFF
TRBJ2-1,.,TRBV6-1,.,TGTGCCAGCACCAAGCACGGAGTAGACAATGAGCAGTTCTTC,CASTKHGVDNEQFF
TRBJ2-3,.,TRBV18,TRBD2,TGTGCCAGCTCACCAATGGCTAGCGGAATTGGAGATACGCAGTATTTT,CASSPMASGIGDTQYF
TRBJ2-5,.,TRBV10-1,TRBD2,TGCGCCAGCAGTGGACGACCCATAGCGGGAGGGACGGAGACCCAGTACTTC,CASSGRPIAGGTETQYF
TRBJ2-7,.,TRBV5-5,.,TGTGCCAGCAGCGTAACCTACGAGCAGTACTTC,CASSVTYEQYF
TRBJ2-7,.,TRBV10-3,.,TGTGCCATCAGTGAGTCGAAGCACGAGCAGTACTTC,CAISESKHEQYF
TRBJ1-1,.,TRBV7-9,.,TGTGCCAGCAGCTTAGTAGGCCAAAACACTGAAGCTTTCTTT,CASSLVGQNTEAFF
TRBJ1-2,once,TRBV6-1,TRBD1,TGTGCCAGTCTCCCTGGTGGGACAGGGGGCTGGAACACCTTC,CASLPGGTGGWNTF
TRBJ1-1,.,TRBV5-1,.,TGCGCCAGCAGCTTGGAGGCGGGGGGCGTCACTGAAGCTTTCTTT,CASSLEAGGVTEAFF
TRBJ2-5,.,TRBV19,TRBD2,TGTGCCAGTAGTATTGAGACTAGCGGGATATCTGAGACCCAGTACTTC,CASSIETSGISETQYF
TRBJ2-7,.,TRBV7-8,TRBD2,TGTGCCAGCAGCTCCCCCACCGGACTAGCGGGAGCGACCGAGCAGTACTTC,CASSSPTGLAGATEQYF
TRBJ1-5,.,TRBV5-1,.,TGCGCCAGCAGCGTCTCAGGGGATAATCAGCCCCAGCATTTT,CASSVSGDNQPQHF
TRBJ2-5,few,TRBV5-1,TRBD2,TGCGCCAGCAGCGTAAGCGGGAACCAAGAGACCCAGTACTTC,CASSVSGNQETQYF
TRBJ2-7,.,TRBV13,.,TGTGCCAGCAGCTTAATCTCAGAGAGCTCCTACGAGCAGTACTTC,CASSLISESSYEQYF
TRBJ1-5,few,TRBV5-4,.,TGTGCCAGCAGCTTGGATCTGTATGAGCCCCAGCATTTT,CASSLDLYEPQHF
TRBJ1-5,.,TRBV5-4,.,TGTGCCAGCAGCTTGGCGGGGAGCAATCAGCCCCAGCATTTT,CASSLAGSNQPQHF
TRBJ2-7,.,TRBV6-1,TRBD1,TGTGCCAGCCAGAAGGCGTCAGGGGGTAGGTGGTCGCGGTACTTC,CASQKASGGRWSRYF
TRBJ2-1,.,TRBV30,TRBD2,TGTGCCTGGAGTACGGGTCTAGCGGGAGGAAATGAGCAGTTCTTC,CAWSTGLAGGNEQFF
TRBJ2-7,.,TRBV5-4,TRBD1,TGTGCCAGCAGCTTGGGACAGGGGCAGGGCGAGCAGTACTTC,CASSLGQGQGEQYF
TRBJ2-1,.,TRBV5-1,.,TGCGCCAGCAGCTTGGCGCCAGGGGCCTACAATGAGCAGTTCTTC,CASSLAPGAYNEQFF
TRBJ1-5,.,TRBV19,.,TGTGCCAGTAGTATACTTTTTGATAGCAATCAGCCCCAGCATTTT,CASSILFDSNQPQHF
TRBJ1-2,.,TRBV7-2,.,TGTGCCAGCGGTCGGGCAGCCCCGACCTATGGCTACACCTTC,CASGRAAPTYGYTF
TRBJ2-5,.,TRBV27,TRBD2,TGTGCCAGCACCCAAACCTGGGGACTAGCGGGATCACCCCGGGAGACCCAGTACTTC,CASTQTWGLAGSPRETQYF
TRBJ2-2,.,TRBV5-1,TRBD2,TGCGCCAGCAGCTTGACTAGCGGGCGAACCGGGGAGCTGTTTTTT,CASSLTSGRTGELFF
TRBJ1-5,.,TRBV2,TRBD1,TGTGCCAGCAACGGACAGGGTGGCAATCAGCCCCAGCATTTT,CASNGQGGNQPQHF
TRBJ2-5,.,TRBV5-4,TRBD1,TGTGCCAGCAGCCTGGGGACCGGACAGGCGGGTGAGCAGTACTTC,CASSLGTGQAGEQYF
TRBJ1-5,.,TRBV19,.,TGTGCCAGTAAACGGCAGGGCGATCAGCCCCAGCATTTT,CASKRQGDQPQHF
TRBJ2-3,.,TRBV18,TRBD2,TGTGCCAGCTCACCAGTTCTAGCGGGAGTTGGGGATACGCAGTATTTT,CASSPVLAGVGDTQYF
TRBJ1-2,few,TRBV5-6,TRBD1,TGTGCCAGCATCCCGGCGGGGACAGGCTATGGCTACACCTTC,CASIPAGTGYGYTF
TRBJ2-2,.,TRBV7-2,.,TGTGCCAGCAGCTTAGCGACCAGGACCGGGGAGCTGTTTTTT,CASSLATRTGELFF
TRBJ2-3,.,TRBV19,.,TGTGCCAGTACCCCGGACGGTCCTAGCACAGATACGCAGTATTTT,CASTPDGPSTDTQYF
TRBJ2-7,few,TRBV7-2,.,TGTGCCAGCAGCTTAATCCCGGTGGCCTTGCCGTCCGAGCAGTACTTC,CASSLIPVALPSEQYF
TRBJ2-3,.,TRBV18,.,TGTGCCAGCTCACCACGAGCGGAGGCGGATACGCAGTATTTT,CASSPRAEADTQYF
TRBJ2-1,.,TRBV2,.,TGTGCCAGCACGTCAGATTTATACAATGAGCAGTTCTTC,CASTSDLYNEQFF
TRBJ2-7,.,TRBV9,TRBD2,TGTGCCAGCAGCCTCACCCCGGGACTAGCGGGAGGGCCCTACGAGCAGTACTTC,CASSLTPGLAGGPYEQYF
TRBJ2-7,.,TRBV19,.,TGTGCCAGTAGACTAGAGGGTGGCGGGACCGGTGGATACGAGCAGTACTTC,CASRLEGGGTGGYEQYF